These 3 T cell receptor beta chains originate from one sample sequenced in a study of T cell changes during pregnancy in multiple sclerosis. Here immunoSEQ multiplex PCR was the method, and the copy in TCRdb shows in-frame clones only, minus some. Among fewer than 110,000 clones listed, approximately 91% were seen once. The sequences come from peripheral blood, collected in the second trimester of pregnancy. The source of these receptors is a female donor with multiple sclerosis, enrolled in a pregnancy study.

The CDR3 DNA follows: TGTGCCAGCAGCTTAGGGCCACAGCTCCAGGAAGCTTTCTTT. It codes for CASSLGPQLQEAFF. The chain has TRBV7-9 and TRBJ1-1; D not resolved. Germline V CDR1 and CDR2: SEHNR, FQNEAQ (reference sequence). The CDR3 loop spans 14 amino acids. V gave up 1 base and J gave up 8 bases, with 14 bases separating them.

The chain uses TRBV5-1 and TRBJ2-7; 14 nucleotides align to TRBD2. The trim removed 4 bases at V and 3 bases at J, leaving 3 bases unmatched. The V gene's germline CDR1 is SGHRS and CDR2 YFSETQ. The CDR3 has 15 residues. CDR3 residues: CASSAGTSGSYEQYF. Written as DNA, the CDR3 is TGCGCCAGCAGCGCCGGGACTAGCGGGAGCTACGAGCAGTACTTC.

V usage is TRBV2 and J usage is TRBJ1-5, with 7 bases identical to TRBD1. The trim removed 2 bases at V and 3 bases at J, leaving 4 bases unmatched. The CDR3 has 15 residues. Germline CDR1 is SNHLY and CDR2 is FYNNEI. This CDR3 reads CASSEKTGDNQPQHF. CDR3 DNA: TGTGCCAGCAGTGAAAAAACAGGGGACAATCAGCCCCAGCATTTT.